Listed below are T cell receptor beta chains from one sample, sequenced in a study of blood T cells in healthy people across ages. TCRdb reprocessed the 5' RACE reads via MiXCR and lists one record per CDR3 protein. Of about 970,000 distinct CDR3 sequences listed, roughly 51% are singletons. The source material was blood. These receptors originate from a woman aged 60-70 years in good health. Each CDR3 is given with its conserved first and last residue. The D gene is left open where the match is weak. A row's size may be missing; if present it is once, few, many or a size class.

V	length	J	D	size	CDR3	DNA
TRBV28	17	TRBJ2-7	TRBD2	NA	CASSLFSGGDYSYEQYF	TGTGCCAGCAGTTTATTCTCTGGGGGGGACTATTCCTACGAGCAGTACTTC
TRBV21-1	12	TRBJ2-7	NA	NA	CASSEQGPEQYF	TGTGCCAGCAGCGAACAGGGTCCCGAGCAGTACTTC
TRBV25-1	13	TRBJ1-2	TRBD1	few	CASSAGTANGYTF	TGTGCCAGCAGTGCAGGGACAGCGAATGGCTACACCTTC
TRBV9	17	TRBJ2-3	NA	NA	CASSALGSGGSTDTQYF	TGTGCCAGCAGCGCACTCGGGAGCGGAGGGTCCACAGATACGCAGTATTTT
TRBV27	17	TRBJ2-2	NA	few	CASSLYPARDEAGELFF	TGTGCCAGTAGTTTATACCCGGCCAGGGATGAGGCCGGGGAGCTGTTTTTT
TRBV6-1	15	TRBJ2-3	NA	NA	CASSAGTLGTDTQYF	TGTGCCAGCAGTGCTGGGACGTTAGGCACAGATACGCAGTATTTT
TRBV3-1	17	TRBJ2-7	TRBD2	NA	CASSQDPGLAGVYEQYF	TGTGCCAGCAGCCAAGATCCCGGACTAGCGGGTGTCTACGAGCAGTACTTC
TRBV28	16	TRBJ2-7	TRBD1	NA	CASSLSGQGRGAEQYF	TGTGCCAGCAGTTTATCAGGACAGGGGCGAGGGGCCGAGCAGTACTTC
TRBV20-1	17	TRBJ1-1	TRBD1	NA	CSARPTGTGLGETEAFF	TGCAGTGCTAGACCTACCGGGACAGGGTTAGGAGAGACTGAAGCTTTCTTT
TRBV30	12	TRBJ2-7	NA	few	CALKRPPYEQYF	TGTGCCCTCAAACGACCACCCTACGAGCAGTACTTC
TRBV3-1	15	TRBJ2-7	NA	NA	CASSQGMTSSYEQYF	TGTGCCAGCAGCCAAGGGATGACTAGCTCCTACGAGCAGTACTTC
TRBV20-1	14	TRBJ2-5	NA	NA	CSARDRNRMETQYF	TGCAGTGCTAGAGATCGGAACAGGATGGAGACCCAGTACTTC
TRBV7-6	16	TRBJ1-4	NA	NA	CASSDGTTATNEKLFF	TGTGCCAGCAGCGACGGGACTACTGCAACTAATGAAAAACTGTTTTTT
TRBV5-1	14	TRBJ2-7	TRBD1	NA	CASSSPDRAYEQYF	TGCGCCAGCAGCTCACCGGACAGGGCCTACGAGCAGTACTTC
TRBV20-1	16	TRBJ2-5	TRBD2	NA	CSPESGTSGSRGTQYF	TGCAGTCCGGAATCGGGGACTAGCGGGAGTCGGGGGACCCAGTACTTC
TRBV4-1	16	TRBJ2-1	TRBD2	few	CASSQEQLAGSGEQFF	TGCGCCAGCAGCCAAGAACAACTAGCGGGATCTGGTGAGCAGTTCTTC
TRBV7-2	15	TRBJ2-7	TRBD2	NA	CASSFTGTSVNEQYF	TGTGCCAGCAGCTTCACCGGGACTAGCGTGAACGAGCAGTACTTC